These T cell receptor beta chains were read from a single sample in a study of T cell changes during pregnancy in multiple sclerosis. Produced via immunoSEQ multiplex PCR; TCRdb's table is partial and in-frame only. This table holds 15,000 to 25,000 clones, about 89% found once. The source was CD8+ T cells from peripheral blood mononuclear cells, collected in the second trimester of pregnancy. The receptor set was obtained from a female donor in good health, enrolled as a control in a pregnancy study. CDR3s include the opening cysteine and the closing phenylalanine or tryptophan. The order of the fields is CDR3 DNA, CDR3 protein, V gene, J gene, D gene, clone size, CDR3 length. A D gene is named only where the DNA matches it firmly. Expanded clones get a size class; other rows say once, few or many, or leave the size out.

cdr3_nt: TGTGCCAGCAGTTTACATCTAGCGGGAGGGCCTGGTGAGCAGTTCTTC
cdr3_aa: CASSLHLAGGPGEQFF
v_call: TRBV27
j_call: TRBJ2-1
d_call: TRBD2
clone_size: NA
cdr3_length: 16

cdr3_nt: TGTGCCAGCAGTCCGACTAGCGAGACCTACAATGAGCAGTTCTTC
cdr3_aa: CASSPTSETYNEQFF
v_call: TRBV6-1
j_call: TRBJ2-1
d_call: TRBD2
clone_size: medium-sized
cdr3_length: 15

cdr3_nt: TGTGCCAGCAGCTTAGGTTATCTAAGCGAGCAGTACTTC
cdr3_aa: CASSLGYLSEQYF
v_call: TRBV7-6
j_call: TRBJ2-7
d_call: NA
clone_size: once
cdr3_length: 13

cdr3_nt: TGTGCCAGCAGCCTTCCGGGACAGGGCTCTGGGGCCAACGTCCTGACTTTC
cdr3_aa: CASSLPGQGSGANVLTF
v_call: TRBV7-9
j_call: TRBJ2-6
d_call: TRBD1
clone_size: once
cdr3_length: 17

cdr3_nt: TGTGCCAGCAGCGGTCCGGGACAGGGTTATTCCTACGAGCAGTACTTC
cdr3_aa: CASSGPGQGYSYEQYF
v_call: TRBV7-9
j_call: TRBJ2-7
d_call: TRBD1
clone_size: NA
cdr3_length: 16

cdr3_nt: TGTGCCAGCACCTCGTTTGGGCTAGCGGTCACAGATACGCAGTATTTT
cdr3_aa: CASTSFGLAVTDTQYF
v_call: TRBV28
j_call: TRBJ2-3
d_call: TRBD2
clone_size: NA
cdr3_length: 16

cdr3_nt: TGTGCCAGCAGCGACGGCCCGGGTCTCCTCAATGAGCAGTTCTTC
cdr3_aa: CASSDGPGLLNEQFF
v_call: TRBV9
j_call: TRBJ2-1
d_call: NA
clone_size: few
cdr3_length: 15

cdr3_nt: TGTGCCAGCAGTTACTCTATAGCGCTCGAGCAGTACTTC
cdr3_aa: CASSYSIALEQYF
v_call: TRBV6-5
j_call: TRBJ2-7
d_call: NA
clone_size: NA
cdr3_length: 13

cdr3_nt: TGTGCCAGCACTTTGGGCGGGGACTACAATGAGCAGTTCTTC
cdr3_aa: CASTLGGDYNEQFF
v_call: TRBV27
j_call: TRBJ2-1
d_call: NA
clone_size: NA
cdr3_length: 14

cdr3_nt: TGTGCCAGCAGCGCGAGGTACGAGTCCTACGAGCAGTACTTC
cdr3_aa: CASSARYESYEQYF
v_call: TRBV9
j_call: TRBJ2-7
d_call: NA
clone_size: NA
cdr3_length: 14

cdr3_nt: TGTGCCAGCAGTGACTCTCTAGCGGGAGCCGGGGAGCTGTTTTTT
cdr3_aa: CASSDSLAGAGELFF
v_call: TRBV6-4
j_call: TRBJ2-2
d_call: TRBD2
clone_size: NA
cdr3_length: 15

cdr3_nt: TGTGCCAGCAGCCCCACCGGAGGGGAACGCTCTGGAAACACCATATATTTT
cdr3_aa: CASSPTGGERSGNTIYF
v_call: TRBV4-2
j_call: TRBJ1-3
d_call: NA
clone_size: once
cdr3_length: 17

cdr3_nt: TGTGCCAGCCTTCCGAGACAGGGGGCCTTTGGAAACACCATATATTTT
cdr3_aa: CASLPRQGAFGNTIYF
v_call: TRBV2
j_call: TRBJ1-3
d_call: TRBD1
clone_size: NA
cdr3_length: 16

cdr3_nt: TGCGCCAGCAGCAACGACGCGGGACAGGGTGGAAACACCATATATTTT
cdr3_aa: CASSNDAGQGGNTIYF
v_call: TRBV5-1
j_call: TRBJ1-3
d_call: TRBD1
clone_size: NA
cdr3_length: 16

cdr3_nt: TGTGCCAGCAGCCAAGGGACTGGACAGGGGGAAGAAAAACTGTTTTTT
cdr3_aa: CASSQGTGQGEEKLFF
v_call: TRBV4-2
j_call: TRBJ1-4
d_call: TRBD1
clone_size: NA
cdr3_length: 16

cdr3_nt: TGTGCCAGCATCCATGGGACAAGAGAGACCCAGTACTTC
cdr3_aa: CASIHGTRETQYF
v_call: TRBV2
j_call: TRBJ2-5
d_call: NA
clone_size: NA
cdr3_length: 13

cdr3_nt: TGTGCCAGCAGCTCCCTGGACAGGGTTCGAGGCTACACCTTC
cdr3_aa: CASSSLDRVRGYTF
v_call: TRBV5-4
j_call: TRBJ1-2
d_call: TRBD1
clone_size: NA
cdr3_length: 14

cdr3_nt: TGCGCCAGCAGCCAAGGGGGACTAGCGGGGCGTGAGCAGTTCTTC
cdr3_aa: CASSQGGLAGREQFF
v_call: TRBV4-1
j_call: TRBJ2-1
d_call: TRBD2
clone_size: NA
cdr3_length: 15

cdr3_nt: TGCGCCAGCAGCTGGGAGGGCCACGGGGGAGAGACCCAGTACTTC
cdr3_aa: CASSWEGHGGETQYF
v_call: TRBV5-1
j_call: TRBJ2-5
d_call: TRBD2
clone_size: NA
cdr3_length: 15

cdr3_nt: TGTGCCAGCAGGACGAATCGACAGGGGCCGGTGGAAGGAGCTTTCTTT
cdr3_aa: CASRTNRQGPVEGAFF
v_call: TRBV28
j_call: TRBJ1-1
d_call: TRBD1
clone_size: NA
cdr3_length: 16

cdr3_nt: TGCGCCAGCAGCTTGGCGGCAGGGGGCACCGGGGAGCTGTTTTTT
cdr3_aa: CASSLAAGGTGELFF
v_call: TRBV5-1
j_call: TRBJ2-2
d_call: TRBD1
clone_size: NA
cdr3_length: 15

cdr3_nt: TGTGCCAGCAGTTTTCGCGGGTTTTCCTACGAGCAGTACTTC
cdr3_aa: CASSFRGFSYEQYF
v_call: TRBV28
j_call: TRBJ2-7
d_call: NA
clone_size: once
cdr3_length: 14

cdr3_nt: TGCAGCGGGGGGCTTGAGGCTGAAGCTTTCTTT
cdr3_aa: CSGGLEAEAFF
v_call: TRBV29-1
j_call: TRBJ1-1
d_call: NA
clone_size: NA
cdr3_length: 11

cdr3_nt: TGTGCCAGCAGCCTCTTAAACAATGAGCAGTTCTTC
cdr3_aa: CASSLLNNEQFF
v_call: TRBV13
j_call: TRBJ2-1
d_call: NA
clone_size: NA
cdr3_length: 12

cdr3_nt: TGTGCCAGCATTCTCCTTCGACAGGCGGGGGCGGAGCAGTACTTC
cdr3_aa: CASILLRQAGAEQYF
v_call: TRBV6-1
j_call: TRBJ2-7
d_call: NA
clone_size: NA
cdr3_length: 15

cdr3_nt: TGCGCCAGCAGCTGGGGACAGAAATCCTACGAGCAGTACTTC
cdr3_aa: CASSWGQKSYEQYF
v_call: TRBV5-1
j_call: TRBJ2-7
d_call: TRBD1
clone_size: once
cdr3_length: 14

cdr3_nt: TGTGCCATCAGTGACCCCTCGAGGGTGGGTCTCCTACTTAACTATGGCTACACCTTC
cdr3_aa: CAISDPSRVGLLLNYGYTF
v_call: TRBV10-3
j_call: TRBJ1-2
d_call: NA
clone_size: NA
cdr3_length: 19

cdr3_nt: TGCGCCAGCAGCTTGGGCCTACCAGGGGATACGCAGTATTTT
cdr3_aa: CASSLGLPGDTQYF
v_call: TRBV5-1
j_call: TRBJ2-3
d_call: NA
clone_size: NA
cdr3_length: 14

cdr3_nt: TGTGCCAGCAGTGACTCGGGGACAGCGAACACCGGGGAGCTGTTTTTT
cdr3_aa: CASSDSGTANTGELFF
v_call: TRBV6-4
j_call: TRBJ2-2
d_call: TRBD1
clone_size: once
cdr3_length: 16